This T cell receptor (beta chain) comes out of a study of blood T cells in healthy people across ages. Study-wide findings and caveats: Researchers report that TCR beta diversity correlated strongly with naive T cell percentage. PBMCs went unsorted, and a conclusive naive versus antigen-experienced comparison was therefore prevented. While age rose, TCR beta diversity per million T cells dropped in a roughly linear way.

This clonotype was detected a few times. Its matching antigen is unknown. Healthy Russian Caucasian donors spanned ages about 6 to 100 years. There are 13 residues in the CDR3. Trimming removed 6 bases from V and 3 bases from J; junction bases left unmatched: 2. Looked up from germline, CDR1 is ENHRY and CDR2 is SYGVKD. Through a sample-barcoded 5' primer and a J-beta primer mix, a second PCR was run for roughly 7 to 12 cycles. MiXCR was run by TCRdb on the 5' RACE reads, yielding one entry per CDR3 protein. The data hold hundreds of thousands of distinct CDR3 sequences, with around 54% observed a single time.

The sequenced sample consisted of blood. The sequence derives from a man in his sixties in good health. The V gene is TRBV10-3, the J gene TRBJ2-5, with 9 bases identical to TRBD2. The CDR3 bases are TGTGCCATCAGGGGACTAGCCGAAGAGACCCAGTACTTC. Protein product: CAIRGLAEETQYF.